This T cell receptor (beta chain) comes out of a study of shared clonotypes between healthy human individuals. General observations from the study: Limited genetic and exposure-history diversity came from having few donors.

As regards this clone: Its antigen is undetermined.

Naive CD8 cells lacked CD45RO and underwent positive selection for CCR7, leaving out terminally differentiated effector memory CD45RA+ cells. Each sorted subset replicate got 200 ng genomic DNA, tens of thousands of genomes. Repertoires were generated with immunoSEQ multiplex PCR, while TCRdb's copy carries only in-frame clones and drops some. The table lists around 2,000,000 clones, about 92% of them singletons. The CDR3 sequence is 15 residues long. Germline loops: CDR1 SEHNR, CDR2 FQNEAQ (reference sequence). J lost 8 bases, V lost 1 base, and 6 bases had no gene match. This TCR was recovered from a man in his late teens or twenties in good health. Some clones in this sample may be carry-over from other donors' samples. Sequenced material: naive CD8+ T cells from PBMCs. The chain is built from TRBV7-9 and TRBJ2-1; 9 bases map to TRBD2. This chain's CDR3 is CASSLVASGNYEQFF. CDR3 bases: TGTGCCAGCAGCTTAGTTGCTAGCGGGAACTATGAGCAGTTCTTC.